This T cell receptor (beta chain) was obtained from a study of shared T cell receptors in the human thymus. Assay: immunoSEQ multiplex PCR; the TCRdb copy retains only in-frame clones and omits some. Here the sample spans about 660,000 clones, approximately 88% being singletons. The V end lost 5 bases, the J end lost 0 bases, and 23 bases lay between the germline ends. The CDR3 has 19 amino acids. Germline V gene lookup returns CDR1 MNHEY and CDR2 SMNVEV (reference sequence). These data were also filed under a second study, of human thymus T cells. That paper notes: From resections taken during corrective heart surgery, the thymus tissue was obtained. It looked as if thymic and blood repertoires used V and J genes in a biased way.

The sample was thymocytes. The chain couples TRBV27 to TRBJ1-5; TRBD1 might be the D (5 bases). The TCR comes from a boy under three years old with a congenital heart defect. The chain's CDR3 is CASSPTSGEKAYSNQPQHF. The CDR3 region has the DNA TGTGCCAGCAGTCCCACCTCGGGGGAGAAGGCTTATAGCAATCAGCCCCAGCATTTT.